These 30 T cell receptor beta chains came from one sample sequenced in a study of cytomegalovirus exposure and HLA in healthy donors. A multiplex PCR was run with 60 Vbeta primers and 13 Jbeta primers. Clones were read by immunoSEQ multiplex PCR, and TCRdb kept only the in-frame ones, dropping some. The data show more than 100,000 clones, 76% seen once. The sequencing input was PBMCs. Receptors were obtained from a woman younger than 35 in good health and CMV-seropositive.

The chain couples TRBV7-2 to TRBJ1-2; D unclear. Germline V gives CDR1 SGHTA, CDR2 FQGNSA. V shed 5 bases and J shed 3 bases, with 10 bases lying between them. The CDR3 extends over 13 amino acids. Here the CDR3 DNA reads TGTGCCAGCAGCGCGGGCACCTACTATGGCTACACCTTC. The encoded protein is CASSAGTYYGYTF.

The chain recombines TRBV15 with TRBJ2-7; tentatively, D is TRBD2 (6 bases). Between the trimmed V and J ends, which lost 0 bases and 6 bases, there was a span of 18 bases. Germline assignment: CDR1 LNHNV and CDR2 YYDKDF (reference sequence). The CDR3 consists of 16 residues. The CDR3 loop is CATSRDNAAGIGEQYF. The DNA of the CDR3 is TGTGCCACCAGCAGAGATAATGCTGCGGGAATTGGCGAGCAGTACTTC.

The chain joins TRBV28 to TRBJ2-3, with TRBD1 as a possible D gene (6 bases). V gave up 6 bases and J gave up 0 bases, with 13 bases separating them. The CDR3 covers 15 residues. The V gene's germline CDR1 is MDHEN and CDR2 SYDVKM. Written as DNA, the CDR3 is TGTGCCAGCAGGGACAGAACCTCTAGCACAGATACGCAGTATTTT. Protein: CASRDRTSSTDTQYF. Looking up the rest from reference TRBV28 and TRBJ2-3 gives the full variable domain: DVKVTQSSRYLVKRTGEKVFLECVQDMDHENMFWYRQDPGLGLRLIYFSYDVKMKEKGDIPEGYSVSREKKERFSLILESASTNQTSMYLCASRDRTSSTDTQYFGPGTRLTVL.

The chain carries TRBV7-9 and TRBJ2-7; D not certain. V lost 0 bases, J lost 5 bases, and 14 bases lay in between. CDR3 length: 15 amino acids. CDR1 SEHNR and CDR2 FQNEAQ come from the germline V gene (reference sequence). This chain's CDR3 is CASSLALEQWHEQYF. The CDR3 region has the DNA TGTGCCAGCAGCTTAGCCCTTGAACAGTGGCACGAGCAGTACTTC.

V and J are TRBV2 and TRBJ1-5; maybe TRBD1 (6 bases). CDR3 length equals 16 residues. CDR1 is SNHLY, CDR2 FYNNEI, per germline. V lost 6 bases, J lost 0 bases, and 15 bases lay in between. The CDR3 DNA sequence: TGTGCCAGCAGGACAGGTGGGACCTATAGCAATCAGCCCCAGCATTTT. Amino acid sequence: CASRTGGTYSNQPQHF.

The chain combines TRBV4-2 with TRBJ2-2; TRBD2 matches 9 bases. Trimming cost V 3 bases and J 6 bases; bases outside gene matches: 8. The germline V gene has CDR1 LGHNA and CDR2 YNFKEQ. The CDR3 totals 16 residues. The CDR3 nucleotides are TGTGCCAGCAGCCAGCCGGGACTAGCTGCCGCCGGGGAGCTGTTTTTT. It translates to CASSQPGLAAAGELFF.

The rearrangement uses TRBV19 and TRBJ2-5; the match to TRBD1 covers 12 bases. J lost 5 bases, V lost 5 bases, and 18 bases had no gene match. Germline assignment: CDR1 LNHDA and CDR2 SQIVND (reference sequence). The CDR3 sequence is 19 residues long. CDR3 bases: TGTGCCAGTAGTTCACCGGGACAGGGGGCGCTAGTCTCGGGGGAGACCCAGTACTTC. Its protein is CASSSPGQGALVSGETQYF.

This clone has just a few counts. The chain links TRBV15 to TRBJ1-2; 7 nucleotides agree with TRBD1. The CDR3 is made up of 17 amino acids. CDR1 LNHNV and CDR2 YYDKDF come from the germline V gene (reference sequence). Trimming at V came to 2 bases and at J to 0 bases, leaving 9 bases not matched to a gene. CDR3 loop: CATSRQDRTRTNYGYTF. The CDR3 bases are TGTGCCACCAGCAGACAGGACAGGACGAGAACTAACTATGGCTACACCTTC.

The rearrangement uses TRBV11-3 and TRBJ1-1, with TRBD1 as a possible D gene (5 bases). Trimming cost V 5 bases and J 4 bases, with 11 bases left between them. CDR1 is SGHNT and CDR2 is YENEEA in the germline V gene. This CDR3 has 13 amino acids. CDR3 residues: CASSGAVGTEAFF. The CDR3 DNA is TGTGCCAGCAGCGGGGCAGTGGGCACTGAAGCTTTCTTT. The full variable domain, completed using reference TRBV11-3 and TRBJ1-1, is EAGVVQSPRYKIIEKKQPVAFWCNPISGHNTLYWYLQNLGQGPELLIRYENEEAVDDSQLPKDRFSAERLKGVDSTLKIQPAELGDSAVYLCASSGAVGTEAFFGQGTRLTVV.

CDR3 sequence reads: CASRLDLSSYNEQFF. The DNA for the CDR3 is TGTGCCAGTAGGTTAGATCTAAGCTCCTACAATGAGCAGTTCTTC. The chain employs TRBV19 and TRBJ2-1; D unclear. CDR1 and CDR2 from the germline V gene are LNHDA and SQIVND (reference sequence). Between the trimmed V and J ends, which lost 6 bases and 0 bases, there was a span of 12 bases. CDR3 length: 15 residues. The full variable domain, with the rest looked up from reference TRBV19 and TRBJ2-1, is DGGITQSPKYLFRKEGQNVTLSCEQNLNHDAMYWYRQDPGQGLRLIYYSQIVNDFQKGDIAEGYSVSREKKESFPLTVTSAQKNPTAFYLCASRLDLSSYNEQFFGPGTRLTVL.

The chain joins TRBV6-5 to TRBJ1-3, with D perhaps TRBD1 (5 bases). CDR1 and CDR2 from the germline V gene are MNHEY and SVGAGI. The V gene lost 4 bases and the J gene lost 0 bases, with 10 bases spanning the gap. The CDR3 runs to 15 residues. The CDR3: CASSSQAFSGNTIYF. The CDR3 nucleotides are TGTGCCAGCAGTTCACAGGCGTTCTCTGGAAACACCATATATTTT.

V gene TRBV7-3 combines with J gene TRBJ1-2, with 8 bases lining up with TRBD1. This CDR3 is 14 amino acids long. From germline, CDR1 is SGHTA and CDR2 FQGTGA. V dropped 2 bases and J dropped 6; count of bases not matched to a gene: 5. This CDR3 reads CASSLGQGADGYTF. Written as DNA, the CDR3 is TGTGCCAGCAGCTTAGGCCAGGGGGCAGATGGCTACACCTTC.

This rearrangement joins TRBV5-1 to TRBJ2-5, with D uncertain. This CDR3 is built from 13 residues. Germline lookup yields CDR1 SGHRS and CDR2 YFSETQ. V dropped 2 bases and J dropped 2 bases, with 7 bases sitting between them. DNA for the CDR3: TGCGCCAGCAGCTTTGCCGGGCAAGAGACCCAGTACTTC. Its translation: CASSFAGQETQYF.

The chain has TRBV23-1 and TRBJ2-7, with 8 bases that match TRBD1. TRBV23-1 falls under the ORF class, with uncertain function. This CDR3 has 13 residues. The junction had 7 bases not matched to a gene; V was cut back by 8 bases and J by 4 bases. The chain's CDR3 is CASLSQGAYEQYF. The CDR3 region has the DNA TGCGCCAGCCTCTCCCAGGGGGCTTACGAGCAGTACTTC.

This clone was observed a few times. The CDR3: CASGKREGRYEQYF. The CDR3 nucleotides are TGTGCCAGCGGCAAGCGGGAGGGCCGGTACGAGCAGTACTTC. The chain carries TRBV27 and TRBJ2-7; 10 positions match TRBD2. Germline V gene lookup returns CDR1 MNHEY and CDR2 SMNVEV (reference sequence). V lost 8 bases and J lost 4; bases outside the gene matches: 8. The CDR3 is 14 residues long.

The genes are TRBV2 and TRBJ2-5; D possibly corresponds to TRBD2 (5 bases). Looked up from germline, CDR1 is SNHLY and CDR2 is FYNNEI. The CDR3 length is 13 residues. With 4 bases removed from V and 2 bases from J, the gap between germline ends came to 8 bases. CDR3 sequence (DNA): TGTGCCAGCAGTGGGTGGAGGCAAGAGACCCAGTACTTC. This sequence encodes CASSGWRQETQYF.

Comment on this clone: The same CDR3 can be traced to other DNA sequences in this sample. The chain links TRBV5-1 to TRBJ2-3, with D uncertain. Between the trimmed V and J ends, which lost 0 bases and 0 bases, there was a span of 5 bases. Germline assignment: CDR1 SGHRS and CDR2 YFSETQ. The CDR3 has 14 amino acids. The CDR3 loop reads CASSLGQSTDTQYF. DNA of the CDR3: TGCGCCAGCAGCTTGGGACAAAGCACAGATACGCAGTATTTT. Full variable domain (remainder filled in from reference TRBV5-1 and TRBJ2-3): KAGVTQTPRYLIKTRGQQVTLSCSPISGHRSVSWYQQTPGQGLQFLFEYFSETQRNKGNFPGRFSGRQFSNSRSEMNVSTLELGDSALYLCASSLGQSTDTQYFGPGTRLTVL.

V and J are TRBV18 and TRBJ2-4; 7 positions agree with TRBD1. The CDR3 length is 16 residues. The V gene end was trimmed by 3 bases and the J gene end by 6 bases; junction bases not matched to a gene: 11. In germline, CDR1 is KGHSH, CDR2 LQKENI. The CDR3 coding sequence is TGTGCCAGCTCACCGTACCGGGCCTCAGGGGGAAACATTCAGTACTTC. Encoded protein: CASSPYRASGGNIQYF. The variable domain in full, completed from reference TRBV18 and TRBJ2-4, reads NAGVMQNPRHLVRRRGQEARLRCSPMKGHSHVYWYRQLPEEGLKFMVYLQKENIIDESGMPKERFSAEFPKEGPSILRIQQVVRGDSAAYFCASSPYRASGGNIQYFGAGTRLSVL.

The chain has TRBV6-1 and TRBJ2-7; tentatively, D is TRBD1 (6 bases). The CDR3 sequence is 13 residues long. Germline CDR1 is MNHNS and CDR2 is SASEGT. The V and J ends lost 4 bases and 3 bases respectively, with 10 bases between them. The chain's CDR3 is CASSGDTYYEQYF. As DNA, the CDR3 is TGTGCCAGCAGTGGGGACACCTACTACGAGCAGTACTTC.

The chain carries TRBV28 and TRBJ2-1; TRBD2 aligns across 10 bases. V dropped 2 bases and J dropped 2; count of bases not matched to a gene: 9. The CDR3 runs to 18 residues. The germline V gene has CDR1 MDHEN and CDR2 SYDVKM. CDR3 in DNA: TGTGCCAGCAGTTTAACCGTCCTTAGCGGGGGGACCTACAATGAGCAGTTCTTC. It is translated as CASSLTVLSGGTYNEQFF.

Only a few counts were recorded for this clone. The V gene is TRBV20-1, the J gene TRBJ1-1; D is uncertain. CDR3 length: 11 residues. Trimming took 6 bases from V and 8 from J, leaving 13 bases between them. Germline lookup yields CDR1 DFQATT and CDR2 SNEGSKA (reference sequence). The CDR3 DNA reads as TGCAGTGCCACCTTGGGCGAGGAAGCTTTCTTT. Its protein is CSATLGEEAFF.

The genes are TRBV7-3 and TRBJ2-3; 7 bases match TRBD2. V was clipped by 2 bases and J by 0 bases; unmatched bases: 23. Germline values: CDR1 SGHTA, CDR2 FQGTGA. There are 22 residues in the CDR3. In DNA form, the CDR3 reads TGTGCCAGCAGCTTAGGTGTTTGGGGTCCTAGCGGAGCTACCTCTAGCACAGATACGCAGTATTTT. This codes for CASSLGVWGPSGATSSTDTQYF.

The rearrangement uses TRBV27 and TRBJ2-7, with D perhaps TRBD1 (6 bases). This CDR3 comprises 17 residues. The germline CDR1 and CDR2 sequences are MNHEY and SMNVEV (reference sequence). The V end lost 4 bases, the J end lost 0 bases, and 19 bases lay between the germline ends. This chain's CDR3 is CASSSFITGLGSYEQYF. CDR3 nucleotides: TGTGCCAGCAGTTCCTTTATTACAGGGTTGGGCTCCTACGAGCAGTACTTC.

This chain connects TRBV28 to TRBJ2-3; 9 nucleotides agree with TRBD2. Germline lookup yields CDR1 MDHEN and CDR2 SYDVKM. V shed 6 bases, J shed 7 bases, and the junction held 8 bases outside the gene matches. This CDR3 is built from 14 residues. The CDR3 loop reads CASRGAGGPNTQYF. DNA of the CDR3: TGTGCCAGCAGGGGGGCGGGAGGGCCAAATACGCAGTATTTT. Together with reference TRBV28 and TRBJ2-3, the CDR3 gives the full variable domain: DVKVTQSSRYLVKRTGEKVFLECVQDMDHENMFWYRQDPGLGLRLIYFSYDVKMKEKGDIPEGYSVSREKKERFSLILESASTNQTSMYLCASRGAGGPNTQYFGPGTRLTVL.

The V call is TRBV6-5, the J call TRBJ1-6; 9 nucleotides line up with TRBD1. Looked up from germline, CDR1 is MNHEY and CDR2 is SVGAGI. The junction had 9 bases not matched to a gene; V was cut back by 10 bases and J by 17 bases. This CDR3 contains 11 residues. The CDR3 is CAKSQGAPVHF. The DNA of the CDR3 is TGTGCCAAATCACAGGGGGCCCCAGTCCACTTT.

The chain employs TRBV6-5 and TRBJ1-2; the match to TRBD1 covers 8 bases. The trim removed 4 bases at V and 7 bases at J, leaving 8 bases unmatched. The CDR3 has 14 residues. Germline V gives CDR1 MNHEY, CDR2 SVGAGI. CDR3 amino acids: CASSFTGGLGGYTF. In DNA, the CDR3 is TGTGCCAGCAGTTTCACAGGGGGTCTGGGTGGCTACACCTTC.

This chain connects TRBV6-1 to TRBJ1-5, with TRBD1 matching 9 bases. The CDR3 sequence is 16 residues long. Germline assignment: CDR1 MNHNS and CDR2 SASEGT. The V gene end was trimmed by 2 bases and the J gene end by 5 bases; junction bases not matched to a gene: 7. DNA of the CDR3: TGTGCCAGCAGTGAACCTTGGGACAGGGCCGATCAGCCCCAGCATTTT. Translating gives CASSEPWDRADQPQHF.

The V call is TRBV6-1, the J call TRBJ1-1, with a tentative D call TRBD1 (5 bases). Trimming shortened V by 6 bases and J by 0 bases, and 11 bases separated the two germline ends. Germline loops: CDR1 MNHNS, CDR2 SASEGT. This CDR3 has 14 amino acids. The CDR3 is CASRDQGMNTEAFF. The DNA of the CDR3 is TGTGCCAGCAGGGACCAGGGTATGAACACTGAAGCTTTCTTT.

This sequence joins TRBV5-1 and TRBJ2-7, with D unclear. The germline V and J ends were trimmed by 3 bases and 3 bases, with 13 bases remaining between them. This CDR3 comprises 14 residues. CDR1 and CDR2 (germline): SGHRS, YFSETQ. CDR3 amino acids: CASSSDTRNYEQYF. In nucleotides, the CDR3 is TGCGCCAGCAGCTCCGACACCCGCAACTACGAGCAGTACTTC.

This chain connects TRBV2 to TRBJ1-5; possibly TRBD1 for D (6 bases). CDR1 SNHLY and CDR2 FYNNEI come from the germline V gene. The CDR3 sequence is 14 residues long. Trimming took 2 bases from V and 7 from J, leaving 12 bases between them. This CDR3 reads CASSEWGLRQPQHF. The CDR3 DNA follows: TGTGCCAGCAGTGAATGGGGGCTTCGACAGCCCCAGCATTTT.